This T cell receptor beta chain emerged from a study of T cells after yellow fever vaccination. This clonotype has more than one count but fewer than ten. The V and J ends lost 2 bases and 2 bases respectively, with 9 bases between them. This CDR3 is built from 14 residues. UMIs and a universal primer site were added when TCR cDNA was made by 5'RACE template switching. MiXCR was run by TCRdb on the 5' RACE reads, yielding one entry per CDR3 protein. Of 250,000 to 300,000 distinct CDR3 sequences listed, about 5.2% are singletons. The receptor was isolated from a man younger than 35 who received the YFV17D yellow fever vaccine. The specimen was CD4+ T cells sorted from PBMCs, collected on the day of the yellow fever booster vaccination. This chain joins TRBV12-3 or TRBV12-4 and TRBJ1-1; D ambiguous. The CDR3 loop reads CASSLIVGNTEAFF. The CDR3 DNA reads TGTGCCAGCAGTTTAATAGTGGGTAACACTGAAGCTTTCTTT.